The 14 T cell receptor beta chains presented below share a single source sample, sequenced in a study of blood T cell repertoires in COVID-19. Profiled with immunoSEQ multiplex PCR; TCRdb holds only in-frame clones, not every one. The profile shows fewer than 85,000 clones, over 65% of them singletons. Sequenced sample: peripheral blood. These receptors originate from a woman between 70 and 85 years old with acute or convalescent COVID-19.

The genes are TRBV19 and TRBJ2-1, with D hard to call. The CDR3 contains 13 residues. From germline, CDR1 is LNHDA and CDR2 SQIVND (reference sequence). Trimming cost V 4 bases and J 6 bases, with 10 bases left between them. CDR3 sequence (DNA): TGTGCCAGTAGTACAAAAACCGGCAATGAGCAGTTCTTC. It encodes CASSTKTGNEQFF. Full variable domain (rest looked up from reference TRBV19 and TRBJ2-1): DGGITQSPKYLFRKEGQNVTLSCEQNLNHDAMYWYRQDPGQGLRLIYYSQIVNDFQKGDIAEGYSVSREKKESFPLTVTSAQKNPTAFYLCASSTKTGNEQFFGPGTRLTVL.

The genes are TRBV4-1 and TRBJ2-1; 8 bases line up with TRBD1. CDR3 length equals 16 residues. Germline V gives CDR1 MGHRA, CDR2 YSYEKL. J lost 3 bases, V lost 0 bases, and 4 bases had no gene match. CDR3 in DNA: TGCGCCAGCAGCCAAGATAGGACAGGGCGCTACAATGAGCAGTTCTTC. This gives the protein CASSQDRTGRYNEQFF.

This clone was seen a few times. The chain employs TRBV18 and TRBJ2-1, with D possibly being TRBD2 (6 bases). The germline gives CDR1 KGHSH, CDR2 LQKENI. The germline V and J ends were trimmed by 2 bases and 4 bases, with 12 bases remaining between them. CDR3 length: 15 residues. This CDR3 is CASSPRPREYNEQFF. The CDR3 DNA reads TGTGCCAGCTCACCAAGGCCCCGGGAGTACAATGAGCAGTTCTTC.

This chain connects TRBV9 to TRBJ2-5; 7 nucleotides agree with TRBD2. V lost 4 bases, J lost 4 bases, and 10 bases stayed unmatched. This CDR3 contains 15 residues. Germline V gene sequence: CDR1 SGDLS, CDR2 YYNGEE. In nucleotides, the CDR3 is TGTGCCAGCAGCTCCCGCGGCGGGAGTAGAGAGACCCAGTACTTC. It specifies CASSSRGGSRETQYF.

CDR3 loop: CASSFLQGNTIYF. DNA for the CDR3: TGTGCCAGCAGTTTCCTACAGGGGAACACCATATATTTT. This sequence joins TRBV19 and TRBJ1-3, with 7 positions matching TRBD1. The CDR3 contains 13 residues. CDR1 is LNHDA, CDR2 SQIVND, per germline (reference sequence). After removal of 9 bases from V and 7 bases from J, the junction contained 9 bases not matched to a gene.

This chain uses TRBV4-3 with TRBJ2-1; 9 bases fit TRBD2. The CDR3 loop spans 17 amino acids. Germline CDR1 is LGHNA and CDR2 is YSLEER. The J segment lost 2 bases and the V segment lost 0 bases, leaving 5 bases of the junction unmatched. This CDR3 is CASSQEETSGTYNEQFF. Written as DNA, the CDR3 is TGCGCCAGCAGCCAAGAGGAGACTAGCGGCACCTACAATGAGCAGTTCTTC.

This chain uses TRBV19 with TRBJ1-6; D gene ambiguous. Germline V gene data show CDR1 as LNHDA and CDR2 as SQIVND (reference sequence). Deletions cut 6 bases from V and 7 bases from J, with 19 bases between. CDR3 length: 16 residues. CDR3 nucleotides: TGTGCCAGTAGCATGACGGGAGGGTCCGTCAATTCACCCCTCCACTTT. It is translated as CASSMTGGSVNSPLHF.

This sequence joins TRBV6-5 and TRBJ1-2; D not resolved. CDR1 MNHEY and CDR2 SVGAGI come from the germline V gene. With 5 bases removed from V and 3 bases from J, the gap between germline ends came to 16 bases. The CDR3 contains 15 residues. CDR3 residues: CASSNRREGYYGYTF. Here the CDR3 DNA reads TGTGCCAGCAGTAACCGACGGGAGGGATACTATGGCTACACCTTC.

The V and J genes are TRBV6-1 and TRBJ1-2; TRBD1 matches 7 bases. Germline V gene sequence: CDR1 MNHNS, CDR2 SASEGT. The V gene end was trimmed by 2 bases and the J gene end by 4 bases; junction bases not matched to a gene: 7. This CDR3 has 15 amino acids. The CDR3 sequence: CASSEIRGQLYGYTF. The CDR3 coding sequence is TGTGCCAGCAGTGAAATTCGGGGACAGCTCTATGGCTACACCTTC.

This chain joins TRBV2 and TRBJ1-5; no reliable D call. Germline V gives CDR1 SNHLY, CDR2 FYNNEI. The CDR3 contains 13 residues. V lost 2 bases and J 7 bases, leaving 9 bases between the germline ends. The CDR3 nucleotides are TGTGCCAGCAGTGAAAGGGAGACACAGCCCCAGCATTTT. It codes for CASSERETQPQHF.

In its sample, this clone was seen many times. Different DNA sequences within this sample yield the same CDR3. The CDR3 nucleotides read TGTGCCAGCAGTCCCTACGGGTACGAGCAGTACTTC. Translation: CASSPYGYEQYF. V usage is TRBV27 and J usage is TRBJ2-7; no clear D. Trimming took 5 bases from V and 4 from J, leaving 9 bases between them. This CDR3 spans 12 amino acids. Germline loops: CDR1 MNHEY, CDR2 SMNVEV (reference sequence).

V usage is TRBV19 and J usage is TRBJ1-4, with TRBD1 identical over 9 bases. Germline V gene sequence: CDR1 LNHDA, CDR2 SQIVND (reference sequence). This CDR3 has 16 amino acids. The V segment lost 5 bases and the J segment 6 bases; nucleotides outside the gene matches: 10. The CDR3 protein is CASSLMGGQGHEKLFF. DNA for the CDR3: TGTGCCAGTAGTCTCATGGGCGGACAGGGGCATGAAAAACTGTTTTTT. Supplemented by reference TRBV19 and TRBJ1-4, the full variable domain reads DGGITQSPKYLFRKEGQNVTLSCEQNLNHDAMYWYRQDPGQGLRLIYYSQIVNDFQKGDIAEGYSVSREKKESFPLTVTSAQKNPTAFYLCASSLMGGQGHEKLFFGSGTQLSVL.

The CDR3 region has the DNA TGTGCCAGCAGCCAATCATCCACTAACCCAACCTCTGGGGCCAACGTCCTGACTTTC. Residues: CASSQSSTNPTSGANVLTF. This sequence joins TRBV16 and TRBJ2-6; D unresolved. The germline V gene encodes CDR1 KGHSY and CDR2 FQNENV. The V and J ends lost 0 bases and 0 bases respectively, with 15 bases between them. The CDR3 totals 19 residues.

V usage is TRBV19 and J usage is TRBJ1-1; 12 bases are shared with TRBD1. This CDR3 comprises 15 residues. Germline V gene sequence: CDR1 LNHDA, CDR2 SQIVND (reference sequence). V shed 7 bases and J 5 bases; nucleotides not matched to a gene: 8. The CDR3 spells CASMGAGQGATEAFF. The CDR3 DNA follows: TGTGCCAGTATGGGTGCGGGACAGGGGGCAACTGAAGCTTTCTTT.